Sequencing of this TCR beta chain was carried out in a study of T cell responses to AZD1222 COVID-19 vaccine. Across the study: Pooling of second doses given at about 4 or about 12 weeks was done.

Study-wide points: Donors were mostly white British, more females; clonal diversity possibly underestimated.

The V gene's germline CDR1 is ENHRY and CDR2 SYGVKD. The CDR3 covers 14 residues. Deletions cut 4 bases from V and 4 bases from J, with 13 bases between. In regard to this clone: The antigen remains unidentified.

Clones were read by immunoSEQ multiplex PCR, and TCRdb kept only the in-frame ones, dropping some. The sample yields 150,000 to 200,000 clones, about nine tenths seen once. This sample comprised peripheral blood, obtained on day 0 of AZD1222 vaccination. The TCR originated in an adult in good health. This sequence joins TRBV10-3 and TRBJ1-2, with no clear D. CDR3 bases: TGTGCCATCAGTGGGGCACCCGGCGGCTATGGCTACACCTTC. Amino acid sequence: CAISGAPGGYGYTF.